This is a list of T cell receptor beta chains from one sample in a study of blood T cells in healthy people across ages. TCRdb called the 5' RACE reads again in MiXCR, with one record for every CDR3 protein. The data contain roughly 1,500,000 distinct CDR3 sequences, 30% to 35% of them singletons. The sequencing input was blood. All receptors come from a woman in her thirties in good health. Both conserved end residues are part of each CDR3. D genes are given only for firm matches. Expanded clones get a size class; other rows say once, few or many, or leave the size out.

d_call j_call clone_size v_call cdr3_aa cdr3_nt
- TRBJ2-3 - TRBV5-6 CASSSDDYTDTQYF TGTGCCAGCAGCTCCGACGACTACACAGATACGCAGTATTTT
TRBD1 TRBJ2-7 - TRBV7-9 CASSPPGTGRDEQYF TGTGCCAGCAGCCCCCCCGGGACAGGGCGAGACGAGCAGTACTTC
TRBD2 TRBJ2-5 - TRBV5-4 CASSLKRGHQETQYF TGTGCCAGCAGCTTGAAGCGGGGCCACCAAGAGACCCAGTACTTC
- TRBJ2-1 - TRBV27 CASSSPGRDSVYNEQFF TGTGCCAGCAGTTCCCCAGGGCGGGACTCCGTCTACAATGAGCAGTTCTTC
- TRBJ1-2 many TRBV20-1 CSASRQAHYGYTF TGCAGTGCTAGCCGACAGGCGCACTATGGCTACACCTTC
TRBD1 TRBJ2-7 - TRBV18 CASSPNRGPLEQYF TGTGCCAGCTCACCAAACAGGGGTCCTTTGGAGCAGTACTTC
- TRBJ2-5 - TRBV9 CASSVAGGDETQYF TGTGCCAGCAGCGTAGCTGGTGGGGATGAGACCCAGTACTTC
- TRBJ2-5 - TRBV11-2 CASSLGVAGTGGTQYF TGTGCCAGCAGCTTAGGTGTGGCCGGGACTGGGGGGACCCAGTACTTC
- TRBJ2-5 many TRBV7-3 CASSPGPPETQYF TGTGCCAGCAGCCCAGGTCCCCCAGAGACCCAGTACTTC
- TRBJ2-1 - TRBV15 CATSRRTYNEQFF TGTGCCACCAGCCGACGAACCTACAATGAGCAGTTCTTC
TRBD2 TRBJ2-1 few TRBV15 CATSRETSGIYNEQFF TGTGCCACCAGCAGAGAAACTAGCGGGATCTACAATGAGCAGTTCTTC
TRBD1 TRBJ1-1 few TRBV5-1 CASSRADRIYTEAFF TGCGCCAGCAGCCGCGCGGACAGGATCTACACTGAAGCTTTCTTT
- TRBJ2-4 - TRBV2 CASSEVYSGDIQYF TGTGCCAGCAGTGAGGTATACTCTGGGGACATTCAGTACTTC
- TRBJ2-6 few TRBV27 CASTELAPSGANVLTF TGTGCCAGTACTGAATTGGCCCCCTCTGGGGCCAACGTCCTGACTTTT
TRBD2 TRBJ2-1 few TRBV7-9 CASSPGPGGAINEQFF TGTGCCAGCAGCCCCGGGCCCGGGGGGGCCATCAATGAGCAGTTCTTC
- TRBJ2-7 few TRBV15 CATSRDGGEGFYEQYF TGTGCCACCAGCAGAGATGGGGGCGAGGGGTTCTACGAGCAGTACTTC
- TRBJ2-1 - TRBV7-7 CASSLAQWDEQFF TGTGCCAGCAGCTTAGCCCAGTGGGATGAGCAGTTCTTC
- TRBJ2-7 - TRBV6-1 CASTQTGTIAYEQYF TGTGCCAGCACACAAACAGGGACCATAGCCTACGAGCAGTACTTC
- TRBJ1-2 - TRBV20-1 CSAPGTSRDWGYGYTF TGCAGTGCCCCCGGGACATCCAGGGATTGGGGCTATGGCTACACCTTC
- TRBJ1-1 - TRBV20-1 CSARGVILGNTEAFF TGCAGTGCTAGAGGGGTCATCCTTGGTAACACTGAAGCTTTCTTT
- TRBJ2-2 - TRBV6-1 CASVWAPNTGELFF TGTGCCAGCGTCTGGGCACCGAACACCGGGGAGCTGTTTTTT
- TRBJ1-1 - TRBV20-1 CSARSRGRLGWDTEAFF TGCAGTGCTAGAAGCAGGGGACGGTTAGGGTGGGACACTGAAGCTTTCTTT
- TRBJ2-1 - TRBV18 CASSPQPNDEQFF TGTGCCAGCTCACCACAACCCAACGATGAGCAGTTCTTC
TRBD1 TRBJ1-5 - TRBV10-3 CASRGQGGTSNQPQHF TGTGCCAGCCGGGGACAGGGGGGTACTAGCAATCAGCCCCAGCATTTT
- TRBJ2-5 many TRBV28 CASSLDGSQETQYF TGTGCCAGCAGTTTGGACGGTTCCCAAGAGACCCAGTACTTC
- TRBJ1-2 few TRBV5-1 CASSLDSPSANYGYTF TGCGCCAGCAGCTTGGATTCTCCTTCAGCTAACTATGGCTACACCTTC
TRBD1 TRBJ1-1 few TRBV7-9 CASSLTQGGTEAFF TGTGCCAGCAGCTTAACCCAGGGGGGGACTGAAGCTTTCTTT
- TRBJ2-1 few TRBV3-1 CASSLGMDSEQFF TGTGCCAGCAGCCTCGGGATGGACAGCGAGCAGTTCTTC
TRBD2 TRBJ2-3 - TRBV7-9 CASSLVRLAGEFSTDTQYF TGTGCCAGCAGCTTAGTGCGGCTAGCGGGAGAATTTAGCACAGATACGCAGTATTTT
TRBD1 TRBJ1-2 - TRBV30 CAWILRDRANYGYTF TGTGCCTGGATTCTCCGGGACAGGGCGAACTATGGCTACACCTTC
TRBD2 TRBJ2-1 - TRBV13 CASSTPGLGRETQFF TGTGCCAGCAGCACTCCGGGCCTCGGGCGGGAGACCCAGTTCTTC
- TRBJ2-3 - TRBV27 CASSLLGFGGPSTDTQYF TGTGCCAGCAGTTTATTGGGGTTCGGTGGCCCGAGCACAGATACGCAGTATTTT
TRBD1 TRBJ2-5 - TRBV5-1 CASSQGTGGEETQYF TGCGCCAGCAGCCAAGGGACAGGGGGCGAAGAGACCCAGTACTTC
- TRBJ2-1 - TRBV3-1 CAAGLRGYYNEQFF TGTGCCGCAGGGTTGAGGGGCTACTACAATGAGCAGTTCTTC
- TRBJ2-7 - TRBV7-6 CASSLAVRGSYEQYF TGTGCCAGCAGCTTAGCAGTCCGGGGCTCCTACGAGCAGTACTTC
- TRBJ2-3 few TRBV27 CASSFRAGEGENTQYF TGTGCCAGCAGTTTTAGGGCAGGGGAGGGTGAAAATACGCAGTATTTT
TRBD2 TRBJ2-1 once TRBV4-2 CASSQIAGETYNEQFF TGTGCCAGCAGCCAGATAGCGGGAGAAACTTACAATGAGCAGTTCTTC
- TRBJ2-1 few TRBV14 CASSQSLGYNEQFF TGTGCCAGCAGCCAATCTCTGGGTTACAATGAGCAGTTCTTC
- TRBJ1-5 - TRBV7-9 CASSPGRGANNQPQHF TGTGCCAGCAGCCCGGGTCGGGGGGCGAACAATCAGCCCCAGCATTTT
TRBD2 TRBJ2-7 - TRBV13 CASSSSGTSGGISYEQYF TGTGCCAGCAGCTCCTCCGGGACTAGCGGGGGGATCTCCTACGAGCAGTACTTC
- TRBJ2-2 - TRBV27 CASSLEHNTGELFF TGTGCCAGCAGTTTAGAGCACAACACCGGGGAGCTGTTTTTT
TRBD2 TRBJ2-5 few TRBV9 CASSVGLAADLQETQYF TGTGCCAGCAGCGTAGGACTAGCGGCCGACCTCCAAGAGACCCAGTACTTC
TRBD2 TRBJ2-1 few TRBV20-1 CSARDLIAGRSSYNEQFF TGCAGTGCTAGAGATCTGATAGCGGGTAGGAGCTCCTACAATGAGCAGTTCTTC
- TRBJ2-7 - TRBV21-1 CASSKERGSSYEQYF TGTGCCAGCAGCAAGGAAAGGGGGTCTTCCTACGAGCAGTACTTC
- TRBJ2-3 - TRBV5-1 CASSFWGARTDTQYF TGCGCCAGCAGCTTTTGGGGGGCACGCACAGATACGCAGTATTTT
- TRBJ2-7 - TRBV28 CASSPSVDSYEQYF TGTGCCAGCAGCCCTAGCGTAGACTCCTACGAGCAGTACTTC
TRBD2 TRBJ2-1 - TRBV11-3 CASSYGGAPNGQFF TGTGCCAGCAGCTACGGGGGGGCCCCCAATGGGCAGTTCTTC
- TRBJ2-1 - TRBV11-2 CASTSGGNEQFF TGTGCCAGCACCTCCGGGGGCAATGAGCAGTTCTTC
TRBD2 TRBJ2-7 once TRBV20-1 CSARGGGLAGREGYEQYF TGCAGTGCTAGAGGTGGGGGACTAGCGGGGCGCGAAGGCTACGAGCAGTACTTC
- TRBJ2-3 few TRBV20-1 CSANEGVVTDTQYF TGCAGTGCTAATGAGGGGGTAGTCACAGATACGCAGTATTTT
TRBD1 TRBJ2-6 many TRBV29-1 CSVLDGQGYGANVLTF TGCAGCGTTTTAGATGGACAGGGGTATGGGGCCAACGTCCTGACTTTC
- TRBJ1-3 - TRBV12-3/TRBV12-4 CASIRDGGNTIYF TGTGCCAGCATCCGGGACGGTGGAAACACCATATATTTT
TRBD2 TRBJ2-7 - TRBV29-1 CSVRPAGGSYEQYF TGCAGCGTTCGCCCAGCGGGGGGCTCCTACGAGCAGTACTTC
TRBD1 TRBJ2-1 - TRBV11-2 CASSTAGTGRYEQFF TGTGCCAGCAGCACCGCCGGGACAGGGAGGTATGAGCAGTTCTTC
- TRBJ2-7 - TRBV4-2 CASSQSSCNEQYF TGTGCCAGCAGCCAAAGCTCCTGCAATGAGCAGTACTTC